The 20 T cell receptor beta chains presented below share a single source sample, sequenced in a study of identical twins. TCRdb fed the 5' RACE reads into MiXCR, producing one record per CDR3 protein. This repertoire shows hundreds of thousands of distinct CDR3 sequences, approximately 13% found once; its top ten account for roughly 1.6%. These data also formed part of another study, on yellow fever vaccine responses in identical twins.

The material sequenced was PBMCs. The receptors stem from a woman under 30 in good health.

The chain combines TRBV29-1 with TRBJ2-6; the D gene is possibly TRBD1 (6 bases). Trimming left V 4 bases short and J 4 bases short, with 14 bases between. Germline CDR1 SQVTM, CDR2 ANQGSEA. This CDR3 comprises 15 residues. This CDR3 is CSVVVRGSGANVLTF. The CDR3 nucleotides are TGCAGCGTTGTGGTAAGGGGGAGCGGGGCCAACGTCCTGACTTTC.

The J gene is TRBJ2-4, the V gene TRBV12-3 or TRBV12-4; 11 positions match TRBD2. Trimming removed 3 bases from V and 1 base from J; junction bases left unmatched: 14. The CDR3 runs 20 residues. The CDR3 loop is CASSLGVAGGPKGAKNIQYF. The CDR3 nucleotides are TGTGCCAGCAGTTTGGGGGTAGCGGGAGGGCCCAAGGGGGCCAAAAACATTCAGTACTTC.

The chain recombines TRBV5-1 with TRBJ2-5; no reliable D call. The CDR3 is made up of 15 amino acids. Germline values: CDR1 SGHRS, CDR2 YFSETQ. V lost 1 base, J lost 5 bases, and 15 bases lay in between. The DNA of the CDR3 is TGCGCCAGCAGCTTGAGCGCTCCGATGGGCGAGACCCAGTACTTC. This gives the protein CASSLSAPMGETQYF.

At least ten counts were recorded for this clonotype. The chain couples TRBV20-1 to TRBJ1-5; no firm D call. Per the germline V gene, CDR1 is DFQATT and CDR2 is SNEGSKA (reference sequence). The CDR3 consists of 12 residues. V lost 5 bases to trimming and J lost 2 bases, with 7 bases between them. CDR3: CSAETGNQPQHF. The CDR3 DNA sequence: TGCAGTGCTGAGACGGGCAATCAGCCCCAGCATTTT.

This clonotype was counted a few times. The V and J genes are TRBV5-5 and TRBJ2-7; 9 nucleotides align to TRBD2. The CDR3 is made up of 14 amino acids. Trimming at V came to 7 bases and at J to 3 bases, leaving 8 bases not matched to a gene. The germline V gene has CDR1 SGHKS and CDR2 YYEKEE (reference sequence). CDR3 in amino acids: CASSIRLADYEQYF. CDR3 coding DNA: TGTGCCAGCTCCATCCGACTAGCGGACTACGAGCAGTACTTC.

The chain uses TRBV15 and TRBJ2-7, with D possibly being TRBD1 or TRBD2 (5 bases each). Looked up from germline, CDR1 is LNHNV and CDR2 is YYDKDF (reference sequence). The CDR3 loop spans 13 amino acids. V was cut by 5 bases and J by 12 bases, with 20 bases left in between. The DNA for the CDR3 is TGTGCCACCAGCGAGTCCCGGGACCATAGACTGTACGTC. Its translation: CATSESRDHRLYV.

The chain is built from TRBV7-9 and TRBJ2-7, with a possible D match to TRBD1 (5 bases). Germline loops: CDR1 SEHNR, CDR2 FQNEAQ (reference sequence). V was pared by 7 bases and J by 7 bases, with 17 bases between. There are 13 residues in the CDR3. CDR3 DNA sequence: TGTGCCAGCAACAGAGACAGCCTGGGTGAGCAGTACTTC. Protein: CASNRDSLGEQYF.

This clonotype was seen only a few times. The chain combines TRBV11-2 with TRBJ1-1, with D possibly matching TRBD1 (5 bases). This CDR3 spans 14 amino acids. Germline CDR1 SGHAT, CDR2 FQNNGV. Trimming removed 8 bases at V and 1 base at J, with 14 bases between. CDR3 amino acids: CASLLREGNTEAFF. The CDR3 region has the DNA TGTGCCAGCCTCCTCAGGGAGGGGAACACTGAAGCTTTCTTT.

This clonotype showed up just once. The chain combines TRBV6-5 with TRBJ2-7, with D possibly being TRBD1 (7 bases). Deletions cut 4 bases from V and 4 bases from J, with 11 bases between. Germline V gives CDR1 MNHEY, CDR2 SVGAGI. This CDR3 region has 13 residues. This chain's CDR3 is CASSSTGRYEQYV. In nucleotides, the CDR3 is TGTGCCAGCAGTTCGACAGGGAGGTACGAGCAGTACGTC.

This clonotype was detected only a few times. The CDR3 is CASSGTLAGEGTDTQYF. The CDR3 DNA is TGCGCCAGCAGCGGGACTCTAGCGGGAGAGGGGACAGATACGCAGTATTTT. This chain uses TRBV5-1 with TRBJ2-3; 10 positions match TRBD2. The CDR3 runs 17 residues. Germline CDR1 and CDR2: SGHRS and YFSETQ. V was clipped by 4 bases and J by 3 bases; unmatched bases: 11. The variable domain in full, completed from reference TRBV5-1 and TRBJ2-3, reads KAGVTQTPRYLIKTRGQQVTLSCSPISGHRSVSWYQQTPGQGLQFLFEYFSETQRNKGNFPGRFSGRQFSNSRSEMNVSTLELGDSALYLCASSGTLAGEGTDTQYFGPGTRLTVL.

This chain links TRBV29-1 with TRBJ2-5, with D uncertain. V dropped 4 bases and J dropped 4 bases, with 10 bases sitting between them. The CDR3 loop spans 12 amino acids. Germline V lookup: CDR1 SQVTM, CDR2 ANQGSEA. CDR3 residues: CSVVPIRETQYF. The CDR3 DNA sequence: TGCAGCGTTGTGCCAATCCGAGAGACCCAGTACTTC.

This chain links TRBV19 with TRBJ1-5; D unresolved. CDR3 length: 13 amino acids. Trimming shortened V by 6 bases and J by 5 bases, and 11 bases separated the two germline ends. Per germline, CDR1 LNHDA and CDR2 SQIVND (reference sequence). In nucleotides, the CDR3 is TGTGCCAGTAGCGGGAGTAGATATCAGCCCCAGCATTTT. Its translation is CASSGSRYQPQHF.

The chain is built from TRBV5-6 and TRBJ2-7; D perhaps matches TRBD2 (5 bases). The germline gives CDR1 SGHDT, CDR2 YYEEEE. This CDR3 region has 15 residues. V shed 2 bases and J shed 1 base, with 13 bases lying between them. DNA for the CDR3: TGTGCCAGCAGCTTCTTTCTTCGGGGTTCCTACGAGCAGTACTTC. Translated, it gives CASSFFLRGSYEQYF. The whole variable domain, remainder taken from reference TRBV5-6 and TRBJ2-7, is DAGVTQSPTHLIKTRGQQVTLRCSPKSGHDTVSWYQQALGQGPQFIFQYYEEEERQRGNFPDRFSGHQFPNYSSELNVNALLLGDSALYLCASSFFLRGSYEQYFGPGTRLTVT.

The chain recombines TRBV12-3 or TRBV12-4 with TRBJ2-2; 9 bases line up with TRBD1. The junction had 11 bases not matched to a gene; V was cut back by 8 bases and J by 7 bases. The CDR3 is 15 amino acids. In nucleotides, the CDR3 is TGTGCCAGCGACTCAAACAGGGGGCAAAGCGGGGAGCTGTTTTTT. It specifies CASDSNRGQSGELFF.

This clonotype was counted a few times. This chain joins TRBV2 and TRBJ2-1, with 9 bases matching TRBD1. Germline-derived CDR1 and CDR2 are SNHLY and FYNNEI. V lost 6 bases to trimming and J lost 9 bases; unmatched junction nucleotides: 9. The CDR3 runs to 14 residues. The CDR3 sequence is CASRFPTGGSEQFF. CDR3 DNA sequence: TGTGCCAGCAGATTTCCGACAGGGGGTAGTGAGCAGTTCTTC.

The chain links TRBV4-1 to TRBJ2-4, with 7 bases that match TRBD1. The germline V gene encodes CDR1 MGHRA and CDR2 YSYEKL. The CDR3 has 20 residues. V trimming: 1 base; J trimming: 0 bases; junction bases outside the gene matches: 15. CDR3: CASSQGPDRDIPLAKNIQYF. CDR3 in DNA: TGCGCCAGCAGCCAAGGCCCCGACAGGGACATACCTCTAGCCAAAAACATTCAGTACTTC.

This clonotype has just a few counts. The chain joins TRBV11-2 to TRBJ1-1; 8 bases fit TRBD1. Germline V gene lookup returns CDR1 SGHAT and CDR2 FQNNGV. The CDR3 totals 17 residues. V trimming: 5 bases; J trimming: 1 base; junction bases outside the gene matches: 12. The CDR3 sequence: CASSIRFKTGENTEAFF. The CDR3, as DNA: TGTGCCAGCAGCATCCGATTCAAGACAGGGGAGAACACTGAAGCTTTCTTT.

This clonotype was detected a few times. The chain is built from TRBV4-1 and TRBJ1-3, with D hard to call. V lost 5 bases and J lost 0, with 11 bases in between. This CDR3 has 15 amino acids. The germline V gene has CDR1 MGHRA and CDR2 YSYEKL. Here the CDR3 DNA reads TGCGCCAGCAGCTATGACTCAAGCTCTGGAAACACCATATATTTT. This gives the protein CASSYDSSSGNTIYF.

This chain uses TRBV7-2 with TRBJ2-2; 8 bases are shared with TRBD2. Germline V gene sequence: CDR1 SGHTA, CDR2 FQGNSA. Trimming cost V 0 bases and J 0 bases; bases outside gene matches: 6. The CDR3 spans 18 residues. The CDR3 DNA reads TGTGCCAGCAGCTTAGCACGGACTAGCCGCCCGAACACCGGGGAGCTGTTTTTT. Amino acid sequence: CASSLARTSRPNTGELFF.

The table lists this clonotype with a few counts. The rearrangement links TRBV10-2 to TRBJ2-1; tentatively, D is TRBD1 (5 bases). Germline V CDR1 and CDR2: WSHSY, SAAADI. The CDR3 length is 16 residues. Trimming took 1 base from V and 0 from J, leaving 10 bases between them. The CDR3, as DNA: TGCGCCAGCAGTGAGTGGGCAGGGAACTCCTACAATGAGCAGTTCTTC. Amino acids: CASSEWAGNSYNEQFF.